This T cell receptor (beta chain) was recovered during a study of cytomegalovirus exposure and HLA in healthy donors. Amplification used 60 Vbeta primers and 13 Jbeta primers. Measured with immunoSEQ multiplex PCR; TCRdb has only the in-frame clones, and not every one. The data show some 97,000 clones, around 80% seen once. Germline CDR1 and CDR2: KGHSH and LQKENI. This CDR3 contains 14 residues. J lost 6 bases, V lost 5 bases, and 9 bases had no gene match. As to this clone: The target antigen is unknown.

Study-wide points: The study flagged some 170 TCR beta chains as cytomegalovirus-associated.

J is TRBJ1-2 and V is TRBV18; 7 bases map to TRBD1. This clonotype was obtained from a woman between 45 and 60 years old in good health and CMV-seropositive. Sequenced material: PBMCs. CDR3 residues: CASSLMTGKDGYTF. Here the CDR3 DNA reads TGTGCCAGCTCATTAATGACAGGGAAGGATGGCTACACCTTC.